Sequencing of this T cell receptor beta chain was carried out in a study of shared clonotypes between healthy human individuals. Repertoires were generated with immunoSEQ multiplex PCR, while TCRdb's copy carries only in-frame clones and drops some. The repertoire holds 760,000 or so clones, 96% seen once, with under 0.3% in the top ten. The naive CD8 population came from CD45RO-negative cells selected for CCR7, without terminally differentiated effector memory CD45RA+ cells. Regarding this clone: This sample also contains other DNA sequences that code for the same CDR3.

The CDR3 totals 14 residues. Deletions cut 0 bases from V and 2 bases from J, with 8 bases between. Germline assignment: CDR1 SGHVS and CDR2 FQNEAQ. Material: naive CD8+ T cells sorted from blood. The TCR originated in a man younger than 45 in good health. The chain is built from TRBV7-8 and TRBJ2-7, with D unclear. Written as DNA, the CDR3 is TGTGCCAGCAGCTTAGCAGGAGAAACCTACGAGCAGTACTTC. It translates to CASSLAGETYEQYF.